The 2 T cell receptor beta chains below were found in one sample sequenced in a study of tumor and adjacent non-tumor tissue in lung cancer. A modified ARM-PCR protocol with three rounds of nested PCR amplified TCRbeta. TCRdb reprocessed the multiplex PCR reads via MiXCR and lists one record per CDR3 protein. The sample yields more than 120,000 distinct CDR3 sequences, 66% seen once. This sample's RNA came from whole unsorted tissue. Material for sequencing was lung tumor tissue. These receptors were taken from a man aged 60 to 75 with small cell lung cancer.

Remarks on this clonotype: A read error may explain this, as a much larger clone is one base away. This chain uses TRBV20-1 with TRBJ1-1; no clear D. Per the germline V gene, CDR1 is DFQATT and CDR2 is SNEGSKA (reference sequence). The CDR3 contains 13 residues. Trimming cost V 2 bases and J 0 bases, with 7 bases left between them. In nucleotides, the CDR3 is TGCAGTGCTAGAACTGACATGAACACTGAAGCTTTCTTT. Translation: CSARTDMNTEAFF.

The V gene is TRBV20-1, the J gene TRBJ2-5, with D tentatively TRBD1 (5 bases). This CDR3 has 15 residues. V lost 0 bases and J lost 9, with 20 bases in between. CDR1 and CDR2 (germline): DFQATT, SNEGSKA (reference sequence). The CDR3 here is CSARELRDPGKAQYF. DNA for the CDR3: TGCAGTGCTAGAGAGCTCAGGGATCCGGGTAAGGCCCAGTACTTC.